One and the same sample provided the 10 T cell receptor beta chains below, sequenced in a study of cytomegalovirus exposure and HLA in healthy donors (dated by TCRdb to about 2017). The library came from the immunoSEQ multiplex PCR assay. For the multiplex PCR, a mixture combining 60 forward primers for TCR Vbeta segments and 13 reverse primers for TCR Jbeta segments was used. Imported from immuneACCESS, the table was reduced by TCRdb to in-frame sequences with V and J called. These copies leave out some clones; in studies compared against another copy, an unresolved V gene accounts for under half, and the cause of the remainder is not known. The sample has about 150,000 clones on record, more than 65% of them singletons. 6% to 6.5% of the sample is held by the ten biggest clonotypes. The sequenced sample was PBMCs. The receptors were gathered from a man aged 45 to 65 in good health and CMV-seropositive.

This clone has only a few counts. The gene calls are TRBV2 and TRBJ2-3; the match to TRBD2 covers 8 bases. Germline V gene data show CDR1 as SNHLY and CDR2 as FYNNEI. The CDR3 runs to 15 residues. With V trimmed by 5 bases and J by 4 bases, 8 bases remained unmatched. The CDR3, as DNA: TGTGCCAGCAGTTCCTTTAGCGGGACGGCAGATACGCAGTATTTT. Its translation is CASSSFSGTADTQYF.

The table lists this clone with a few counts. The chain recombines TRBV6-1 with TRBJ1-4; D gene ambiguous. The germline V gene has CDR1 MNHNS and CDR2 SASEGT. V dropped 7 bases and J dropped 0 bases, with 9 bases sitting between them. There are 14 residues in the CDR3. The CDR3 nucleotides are TGTGCCAGCAATGACGGTGCAACTAATGAAAAACTGTTTTTT. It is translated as CASNDGATNEKLFF.

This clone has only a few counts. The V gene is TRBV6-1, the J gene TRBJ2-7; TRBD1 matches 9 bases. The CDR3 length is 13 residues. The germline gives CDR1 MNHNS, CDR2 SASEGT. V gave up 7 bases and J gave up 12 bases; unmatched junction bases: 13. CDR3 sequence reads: CASMLIPGQGMYF. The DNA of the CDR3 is TGTGCCAGCATGCTAATCCCGGGACAGGGTATGTACTTC.

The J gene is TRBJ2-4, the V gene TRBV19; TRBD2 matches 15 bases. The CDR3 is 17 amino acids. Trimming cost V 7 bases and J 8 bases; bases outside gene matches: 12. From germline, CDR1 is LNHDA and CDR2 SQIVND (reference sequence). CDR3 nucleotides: TGTGCCAGTACGTCTTGGACTAGCGGGAGGGCCGGATACATTCAGTACTTC. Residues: CASTSWTSGRAGYIQYF.

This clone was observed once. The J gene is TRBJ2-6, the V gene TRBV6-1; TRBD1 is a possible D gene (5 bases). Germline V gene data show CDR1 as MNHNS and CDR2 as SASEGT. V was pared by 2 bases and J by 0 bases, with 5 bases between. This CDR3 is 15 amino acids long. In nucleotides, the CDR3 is TGTGCCAGCAGTGAAAGGGGCTCTGGGGCCAACGTCCTGACTTTC. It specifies CASSERGSGANVLTF.

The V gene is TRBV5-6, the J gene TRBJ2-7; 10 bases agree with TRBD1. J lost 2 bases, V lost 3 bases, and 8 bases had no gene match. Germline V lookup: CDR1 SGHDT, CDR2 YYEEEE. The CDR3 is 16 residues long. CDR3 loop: CASSSFGTGVPYEQYF. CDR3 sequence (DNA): TGTGCCAGCAGCTCATTTGGGACAGGGGTCCCCTACGAGCAGTACTTC.

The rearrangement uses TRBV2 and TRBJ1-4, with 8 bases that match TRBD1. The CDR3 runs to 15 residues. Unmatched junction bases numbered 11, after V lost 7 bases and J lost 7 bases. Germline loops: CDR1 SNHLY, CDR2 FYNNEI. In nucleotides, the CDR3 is TGTGCCAGCACCTCCTCAGGGGGCTCGTTTGAAAAACTGTTTTTT. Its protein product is CASTSSGGSFEKLFF.

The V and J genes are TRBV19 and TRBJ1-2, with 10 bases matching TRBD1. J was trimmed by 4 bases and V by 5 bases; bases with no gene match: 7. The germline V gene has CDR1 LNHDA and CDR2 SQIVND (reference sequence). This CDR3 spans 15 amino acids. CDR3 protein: CASSETGTGAYGYTF. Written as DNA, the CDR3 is TGTGCCAGTAGTGAAACCGGGACAGGGGCCTATGGCTACACCTTC. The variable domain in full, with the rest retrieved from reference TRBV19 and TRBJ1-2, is DGGITQSPKYLFRKEGQNVTLSCEQNLNHDAMYWYRQDPGQGLRLIYYSQIVNDFQKGDIAEGYSVSREKKESFPLTVTSAQKNPTAFYLCASSETGTGAYGYTFGSGTRLTVV.

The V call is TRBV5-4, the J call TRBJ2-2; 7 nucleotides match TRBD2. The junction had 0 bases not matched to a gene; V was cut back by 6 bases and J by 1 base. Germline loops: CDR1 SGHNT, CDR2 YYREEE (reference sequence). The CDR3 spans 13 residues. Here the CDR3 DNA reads TGTGCCAGCACTAGCGGGAACACCGGGGAGCTGTTTTTT. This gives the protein CASTSGNTGELFF. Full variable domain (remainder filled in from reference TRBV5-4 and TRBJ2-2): ETGVTQSPTHLIKTRGQQVTLRCSSQSGHNTVSWYQQALGQGPQFIFQYYREEENGRGNFPPRFSGLQFPNYSSELNVNALELDDSALYLCASTSGNTGELFFGEGSRLTVL.

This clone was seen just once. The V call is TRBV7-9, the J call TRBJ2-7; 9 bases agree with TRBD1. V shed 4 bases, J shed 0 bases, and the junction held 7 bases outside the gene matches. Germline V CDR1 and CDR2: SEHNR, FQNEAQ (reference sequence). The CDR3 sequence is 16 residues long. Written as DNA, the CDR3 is TGTGCCAGCAGCTCAACAGGGGGCCCCAGCTCCTACGAGCAGTACTTC. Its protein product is CASSSTGGPSSYEQYF.